A selection of T cell receptor beta chains follows, all from one sample in a study of post-analysis software for immune sequencing data. TCRdb independently ran MiXCR on the PCR reads; one entry per CDR3 protein. This sample carries 820,000 or so distinct CDR3 sequences, roughly 58% of them seen once, and the ten largest clones take 4.6%. Sequencing was performed on blood. These receptor sequences come from a girl under 18 with multiple sclerosis. Both conserved end residues are part of each CDR3. The D gene is left open where the match is weak. Where a row states a size, it is once, few, many or the class of an expanded clone; other rows omit it.

j_gene	abundance	v_gene	d_gene	CDR3nt	CDR3aa
TRBJ1-2	NA	TRBV6-2/TRBV6-3	NA	TGTGCCAGCAGTTTTAAGCGAACCAACTATGGCTACACCTTC	CASSFKRTNYGYTF
TRBJ2-3	NA	TRBV7-3	NA	TGTGCCAGCAGCTTAACTGCTAGTAAGGCAGATACGCAGTATTTT	CASSLTASKADTQYF
TRBJ1-1	NA	TRBV12-3/TRBV12-4	TRBD1	TGTGCCAGCAGCGGGACAGGGGGAAACGAAGTTGAAGCTTTCTTT	CASSGTGGNEVEAFF
TRBJ1-5	few	TRBV5-1	NA	TGCGCCAGCAGCCCAGGATCCAGGGGTGAACAGCCCCAGCATTTT	CASSPGSRGEQPQHF
TRBJ2-7	NA	TRBV7-2	NA	TGTGCCAGCAGCTTACTTACCGCCTACGAGCAGTACTTC	CASSLLTAYEQYF
TRBJ2-3	NA	TRBV3-1	TRBD2	TGTGCCAGCAGCCAGGTAGCGGGAGCAGCGCAGTATTTT	CASSQVAGAAQYF
TRBJ1-2	NA	TRBV20-1	TRBD1	TGCGGTGCCCGACAGGGACTCTATGGCTACACCTTC	CGARQGLYGYTF
TRBJ2-5	few	TRBV10-3	NA	TGTGCCATCAGTGGAGGACACCAAGAGACCCAGTACTTC	CAISGGHQETQYF
TRBJ2-1	NA	TRBV20-1	TRBD2	TGCAGTGCTTCGACTAGCGGGAGCCACAATGAGCAGTTCTTC	CSASTSGSHNEQFF
TRBJ1-1	few	TRBV5-1	NA	TGCGCCAGCGCCATGCGGACAAACCCCGGCACTGAAGCTTTCTTT	CASAMRTNPGTEAFF
TRBJ1-1	NA	TRBV14	NA	TGTGCCAGCAGCCCCATAAGGGGTCGGGACAACACTGAAGCTTTCTTT	CASSPIRGRDNTEAFF
TRBJ2-5	NA	TRBV6-1	TRBD1	TGTGCCAGCAGTCGACAGGGGGTTAACTTACAAGAGACCCAGTACTTC	CASSRQGVNLQETQYF
TRBJ2-5	NA	TRBV29-1	TRBD2	TGCAGCGTTGAATGGAGTTCGGGAGGAGCGGAGACCCAGTACTTC	CSVEWSSGGAETQYF
TRBJ2-7	NA	TRBV2	NA	TGTGCCAGCAGTGAATCCCAGGGTTCCGGATTCTACGAGCAGTACTTC	CASSESQGSGFYEQYF
TRBJ2-7	few	TRBV27	TRBD1	TGTGCCAGCAGAAGGACAGGGAGTCCCTACGAGCAGTACTTC	CASRRTGSPYEQYF
TRBJ2-1	NA	TRBV6-5	NA	TGTGCCAGCAGTCGCATGGGGGAAAGCTCCTACAATGAGCAGTTCTTC	CASSRMGESSYNEQFF